The clone carrying this TCR beta chain appeared a few times. This table comes from immunoSEQ multiplex PCR, and its TCRdb copy is limited to in-frame clones, with some not included. Seen here are 45,000 to 60,000 clones, about 95% observed once, and the top ten hold less than 3.5%. These data are taken from a study of technical replicates of blood from a few donors. V was clipped by 4 bases and J by 3 bases; unmatched bases: 7. CDR1 GTSNPN and CDR2 SVGIG come from the germline V gene (reference sequence). CDR3 length equals 15 residues. Sequenced: PBMCs. The V call is TRBV30, the J call TRBJ2-2; TRBD2 aligns across 8 bases. The TCR was taken from a human donor in good health. Some clones in this sample may be carry-over from other donors' samples. This CDR3 is CAWTISGSDTGELFF. The CDR3 region has the DNA TGTGCCTGGACTATCAGCGGGAGTGACACCGGGGAGCTGTTTTTT.